These 9 T cell receptor beta chains originate from one sample sequenced in a study of early T cells in non-severe SARS-CoV-2 infection. In TCRdb, the 5' RACE reads were re-called with MiXCR into one record per CDR3 protein. The sample yields 51,000 or so distinct CDR3 sequences, more than 9.5% seen once. The sequencing sample was made of whole blood. The receptors were sampled from an adult who was a healthcare worker with PCR-confirmed SARS-CoV-2 infection or an uninfected control (not recorded which).

This clonotype was seen ten or more times. The CDR3, as DNA: TGTGCCAGCAGCTATCCGGGACAGCGTTCAAACAATGAGCAGTTCTTC. Its protein is CASSYPGQRSNNEQFF. The chain joins TRBV11-2 to TRBJ2-1, with 7 nucleotides matching TRBD1. Unmatched junction bases numbered 11, after V lost 4 bases and J lost 5 bases. The CDR3 covers 16 residues. Germline V lookup: CDR1 SGHAT, CDR2 FQNNGV.

This clonotype was seen more than once but under ten times. The rearrangement joins TRBV6-5 to TRBJ2-3, with TRBD2 matching 9 bases. The V gene's germline CDR1 is MNHEY and CDR2 SVGAGI. The CDR3 has 13 residues. V was clipped by 2 bases and J by 13 bases; unmatched bases: 7. The CDR3 sequence is CASSYALAGREYF. The CDR3 nucleotides are TGTGCCAGCAGTTACGCTCTAGCGGGAAGGGAGTATTTT.

The rearrangement joins TRBV7-3 to TRBJ1-6; 8 bases match TRBD1. The CDR3 is 16 residues long. J lost 9 bases, V lost 4 bases, and 11 bases had no gene match. The germline CDR1 and CDR2 sequences are SGHTA and FQGTGA. The CDR3 coding sequence is TGTGCCAGCAGCTCCCCTCGTGGACAGGGATTTTCACCCCTCCACTTT. It translates to CASSSPRGQGFSPLHF.

The rearrangement links TRBV28 to TRBJ1-2; no definite D call. V gave up 5 bases and J gave up 1 base, with 11 bases separating them. CDR1 is MDHEN and CDR2 is SYDVKM in the germline V gene. This CDR3 has 14 amino acids. In nucleotides, the CDR3 is TGTGCCAGCAGTCCACCATTTGATAACTATGGCTACACCTTC. This gives the protein CASSPPFDNYGYTF.

The sample holds a few counts of this clonotype. This chain connects TRBV28 to TRBJ2-6; possible D gene TRBD1, 6 bases. There are 17 residues in the CDR3. Germline CDR1 MDHEN, CDR2 SYDVKM. The V end lost 8 bases, the J end lost 1 base, and 18 bases lay between the germline ends. The CDR3 DNA reads as TGTGCCAGCGGAGTTATTGGACAGAGTTCTGGGGCCAACGTCCTGACTTTC. Residues: CASGVIGQSSGANVLTF.

The chain carries TRBV6-5 and TRBJ2-1; 7 positions agree with TRBD2. Germline V lookup: CDR1 MNHEY, CDR2 SVGAGI. With 6 bases clipped from V and 5 bases from J, the junction kept 10 bases outside the gene matches. The CDR3 runs 15 residues. The CDR3 DNA reads TGTGCCAGCAGAACACTGCGGGGGTTCCACAATGAGCAGTTCTTC. This gives the protein CASRTLRGFHNEQFF.

This clonotype was seen only a few times. The chain couples TRBV20-1 to TRBJ1-1, with D unresolved. In germline, CDR1 is DFQATT, CDR2 SNEGSKA (reference sequence). The V and J ends lost 3 bases and 4 bases respectively, with 3 bases between them. The CDR3 totals 10 residues. CDR3: CSASVTEAFF. CDR3 in DNA: TGCAGTGCTAGTGTCACTGAAGCTTTCTTT.

The chain links TRBV30 to TRBJ1-2; D gene ambiguous. Germline CDR1 and CDR2: GTSNPN and SVGIG (reference sequence). The V end lost 2 bases, the J end lost 8 bases, and 15 bases lay between the germline ends. The CDR3 is 13 residues long. CDR3 amino acids: CAWSTRGARGYTF. Written as DNA, the CDR3 is TGTGCCTGGAGTACCCGCGGCGCGCGGGGCTACACCTTC.

The chain combines TRBV7-3 with TRBJ1-1; D call uncertain. Germline CDR1 is SGHTA and CDR2 is FQGTGA. The CDR3 totals 14 residues. V lost 5 bases and J 0 bases, leaving 10 bases between the germline ends. CDR3 DNA sequence: TGTGCCAGCAGCCAATCCAGCATGAACACTGAAGCTTTCTTT. Amino acid sequence: CASSQSSMNTEAFF. Full variable domain (outside the CDR3, taken from reference TRBV7-3 and TRBJ1-1): GAGVSQTPSNKVTEKGKYVELRCDPISGHTALYWYRQSLGQGPEFLIYFQGTGAADDSGLPNDRFFAVRPEGSVSTLKIQRTERGDSAVYLCASSQSSMNTEAFFGQGTRLTVV.